This T cell receptor beta chain was obtained from a study of beta chain features in type 1 diabetes. For the study at large: Patients looked much like healthy donors when it came to age, gender and cell yields. Broader study findings: Fewer junction insertions and more nucleotide deletions appeared in type 1 diabetes patients. Highly expressing activated T cells could be over-counted with a cDNA template.

Every bit of the isolated RNA underwent reverse transcription, so sequencing read expressed TCRB transcripts. Naive, central memory and regulatory T cell samples produced a mean of around 4 million reads. The repertoire was sequenced with immunoSEQ multiplex PCR; TCRdb's copy has only in-frame clones and lacks some. The sample records 250,000 to 300,000 clones, about 8% being singletons. This CDR3 has 15 residues. CDR1 MNHEY and CDR2 SVGAGI come from the germline V gene. V was clipped by 6 bases and J by 7 bases; unmatched bases: 9. To note about this clone: Its antigen is not known.

The chain carries TRBV6-5 and TRBJ1-5; 10 bases match TRBD1. This TCR was recovered from a woman aged 18-30 years in good health. Sequencing used central memory CD4+ T cells from blood. CDR3 region: CASRQDRGSLQPQHF. CDR3 DNA sequence: TGTGCCAGCAGGCAGGACAGGGGGTCGTTACAGCCCCAGCATTTT.